One sample yielded the 3 T cell receptor beta chains listed below, sequenced in a study of T-cell memory formation after mild COVID-19 (dated by TCRdb to about 2021). Library generation was performed with 5' RACE. Sequencer: Illumina NovaSeq 6000. TCRdb reprocessed the public reads (quality trimming at Q25 with fastp, clone calling with MiXCR) and kept in-frame beta chains. Rows are combined by CDR3 protein, so each entry shows the most common genes and DNA. The sample data list 150,000 to 200,000 distinct CDR3 sequences, and over 20% of these were observed just once. Of the sample, about 23% falls within the top ten clones. Sequenced material: PBMCs or a T cell subset sorted from them (not recorded which). The receptors here all came from an adult woman who had mild COVID-19 (a few samples of this study predate the infection). The sample titles of this study are shuffled in the database, so cell type and time point are left out; the donor was told from shared clones.

This clonotype rates as medium-sized. This rearrangement joins TRBV10-3 to TRBJ2-3; D call uncertain. This CDR3 contains 15 residues. Trimming took 2 bases from V and 4 from J, leaving 13 bases between them. The V gene's germline CDR1 is ENHRY and CDR2 SYGVKD. CDR3 in amino acids: CAISEPDLPADTQYF. DNA of the CDR3: TGTGCCATCAGTGAGCCGGACCTCCCAGCAGATACGCAGTATTTT.

This chain links TRBV7-9 with TRBJ1-4, with D uncertain. V was pared by 5 bases and J by 10 bases, with 14 bases between. The CDR3 consists of 13 residues. CDR1 is SEHNR, CDR2 FQNEAQ, per germline (reference sequence). The DNA for the CDR3 is TGTGCCAGCAGCGAAAAAGATGTTGGAAAACTGTTTTTT. Translated, it gives CASSEKDVGKLFF.

This clonotype was seen a few times. This rearrangement joins TRBV4-2 to TRBJ1-1; D is ambiguous. The germline V gene has CDR1 LGHNA and CDR2 YNFKEQ. The germline V and J ends were trimmed by 0 bases and 5 bases, with 13 bases remaining between them. The CDR3 has 15 amino acids. CDR3 loop: CASSQDNDSGTEAFF. As DNA, the CDR3 is TGTGCCAGCAGCCAAGATAATGACTCTGGGACTGAAGCTTTCTTT.